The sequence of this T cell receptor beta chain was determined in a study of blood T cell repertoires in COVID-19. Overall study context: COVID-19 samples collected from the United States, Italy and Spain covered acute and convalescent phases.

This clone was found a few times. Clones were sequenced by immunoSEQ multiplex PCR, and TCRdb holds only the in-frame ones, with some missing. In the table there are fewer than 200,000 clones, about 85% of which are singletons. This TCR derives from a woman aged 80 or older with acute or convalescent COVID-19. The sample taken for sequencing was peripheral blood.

CDR3 amino acids: CSVDSGASNEQFF. CDR3 bases: TGCAGCGTTGACTCGGGAGCTAGCAATGAGCAGTTCTTC. The gene calls are TRBV29-1 and TRBJ2-1; TRBD2 is a possible D gene (6 bases). Between the trimmed V and J ends, which lost 3 bases and 6 bases, there was a span of 12 bases. The CDR3 runs 13 residues. From germline, CDR1 is SQVTM and CDR2 ANQGSEA.